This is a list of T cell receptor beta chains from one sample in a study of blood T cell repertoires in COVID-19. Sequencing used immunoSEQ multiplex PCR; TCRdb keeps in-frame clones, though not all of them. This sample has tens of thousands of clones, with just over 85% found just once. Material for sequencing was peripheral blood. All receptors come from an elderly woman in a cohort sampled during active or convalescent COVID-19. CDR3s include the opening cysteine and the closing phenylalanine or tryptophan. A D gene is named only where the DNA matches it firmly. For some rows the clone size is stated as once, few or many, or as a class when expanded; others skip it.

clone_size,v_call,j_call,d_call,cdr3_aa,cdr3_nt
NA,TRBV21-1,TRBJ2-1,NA,CASSKASGTFYNEQFF,TGTGCCAGCAGCAAAGCTAGCGGGACTTTCTACAATGAGCAGTTCTTC
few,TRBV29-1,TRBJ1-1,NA,CSVASGDTEAFF,TGCAGCGTTGCTTCCGGGGACACTGAAGCTTTCTTT
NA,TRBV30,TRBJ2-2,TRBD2,CAWSRTSGRALPGELFF,TGTGCCTGGAGTAGGACTAGCGGGAGGGCCTTGCCCGGGGAGCTGTTTTTT
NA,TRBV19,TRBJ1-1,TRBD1,CASRTGGNTEAFF,TGTGCCAGTAGGACAGGGGGTAACACTGAAGCTTTCTTT
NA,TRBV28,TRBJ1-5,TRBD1,CASSLTGVRDQPQHF,TGTGCCAGCAGTTTAACAGGGGTTAGGGATCAGCCCCAGCATTTT
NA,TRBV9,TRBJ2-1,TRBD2,CASSVLSGSVDEQFF,TGTGCCAGCAGCGTACTTAGCGGGAGTGTCGATGAGCAGTTCTTC
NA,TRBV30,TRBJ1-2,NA,CACTRDTVGRGYTF,TGTGCCTGTACCCGGGACACCGTAGGTCGTGGCTACACCTTC
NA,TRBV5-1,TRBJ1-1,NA,CASSYSGQTTEAFF,TGCGCCAGCAGCTACTCTGGACAGACCACTGAAGCTTTCTTT
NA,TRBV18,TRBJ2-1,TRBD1,CASSQQGGSDFWRNGNNEQFF,TGTGCCAGCTCGCAACAGGGGGGCTCGGACTTTTGGAGGAATGGTAACAATGAGCAGTTCTTC
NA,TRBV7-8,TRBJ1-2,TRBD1,CASSSSTGIGGYTF,TGTGCCAGCAGCTCCTCGACAGGGATCGGTGGCTACACCTTC
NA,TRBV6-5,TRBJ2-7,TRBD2,CATLGGGDEQYF,TGTGCCACCCTCGGGGGGGGAGACGAGCAGTACTTC
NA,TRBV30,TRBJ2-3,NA,CAWSVGTLGADTQYF,TGTGCCTGGAGCGTAGGGACTCTGGGCGCAGATACGCAGTATTTT
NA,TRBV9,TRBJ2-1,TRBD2,CASSVALGEGSYNEQFF,TGTGCCAGCAGCGTCGCCCTAGGGGAGGGGTCCTACAATGAGCAGTTCTTC
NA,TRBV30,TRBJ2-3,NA,CAWRKTGTDTQYF,TGTGCCTGGAGAAAGACAGGCACAGATACGCAGTATTTT
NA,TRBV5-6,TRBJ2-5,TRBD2,CASSSTWAGAEETQYF,TGTGCCAGCAGTTCAACCTGGGCGGGAGCGGAAGAGACCCAGTACTTC
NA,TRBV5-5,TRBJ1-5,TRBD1,CASSRSAGGINQPQHF,TGTGCCAGCAGCCGGAGTGCAGGGGGCATCAATCAGCCCCAGCATTTT
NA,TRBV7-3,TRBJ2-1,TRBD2,CASSLGSSGYYNEQFF,TGTGCCAGCAGCTTAGGATCTAGCGGCTACTACAATGAGCAGTTCTTC
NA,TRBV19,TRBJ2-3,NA,CASSPGLKEDTQYF,TGTGCCAGTAGTCCTGGACTCAAGGAGGATACGCAGTATTTT
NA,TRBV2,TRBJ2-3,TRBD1,CASSDRTGTTYAQYF,TGTGCCAGCAGTGATCGGACAGGGACAACTTACGCGCAGTATTTT
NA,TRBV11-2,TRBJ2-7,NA,CASSPHRGYEQYF,TGTGCCAGCAGCCCCCACCGGGGCTACGAGCAGTACTTC